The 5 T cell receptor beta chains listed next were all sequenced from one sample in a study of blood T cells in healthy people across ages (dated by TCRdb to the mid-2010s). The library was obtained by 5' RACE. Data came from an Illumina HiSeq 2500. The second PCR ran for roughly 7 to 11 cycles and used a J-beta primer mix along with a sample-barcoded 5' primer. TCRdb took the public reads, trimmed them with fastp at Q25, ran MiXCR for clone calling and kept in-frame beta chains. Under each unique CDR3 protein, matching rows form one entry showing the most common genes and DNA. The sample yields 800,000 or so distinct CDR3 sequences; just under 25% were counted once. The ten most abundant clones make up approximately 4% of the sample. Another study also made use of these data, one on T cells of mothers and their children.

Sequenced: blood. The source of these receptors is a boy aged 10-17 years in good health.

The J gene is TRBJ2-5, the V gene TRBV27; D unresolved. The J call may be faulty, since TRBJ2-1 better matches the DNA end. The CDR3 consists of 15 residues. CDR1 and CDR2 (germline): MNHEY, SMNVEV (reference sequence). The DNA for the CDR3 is TGTGCCAGCAGTTTAATGGCACGAACGGACAATGAGCAGTTCTTC. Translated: CASSLMARTDNEQFF.

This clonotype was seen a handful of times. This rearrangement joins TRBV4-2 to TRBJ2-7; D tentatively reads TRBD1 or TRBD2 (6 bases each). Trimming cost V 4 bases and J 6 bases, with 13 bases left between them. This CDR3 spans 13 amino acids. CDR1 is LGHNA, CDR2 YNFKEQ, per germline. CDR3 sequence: CASSPSPGAEQYF. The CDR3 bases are TGTGCCAGCAGCCCCTCCCCGGGGGCCGAGCAGTACTTC.

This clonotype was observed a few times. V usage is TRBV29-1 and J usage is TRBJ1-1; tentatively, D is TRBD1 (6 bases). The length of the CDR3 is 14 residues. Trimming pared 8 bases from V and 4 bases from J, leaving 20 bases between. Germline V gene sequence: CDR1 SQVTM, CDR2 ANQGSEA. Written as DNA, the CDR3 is TGCAGCTTCTCCCCCGAGGGAGGGGGCACTGAAGCTTTCTTT. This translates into CSFSPEGGGTEAFF.

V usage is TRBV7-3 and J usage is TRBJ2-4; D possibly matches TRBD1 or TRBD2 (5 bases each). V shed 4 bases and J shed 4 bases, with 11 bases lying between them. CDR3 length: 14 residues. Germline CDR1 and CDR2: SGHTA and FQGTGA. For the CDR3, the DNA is TGTGCCAGCAGCTCCGGGACGGGAAAAAACATTCAGTACTTC. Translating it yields CASSSGTGKNIQYF.

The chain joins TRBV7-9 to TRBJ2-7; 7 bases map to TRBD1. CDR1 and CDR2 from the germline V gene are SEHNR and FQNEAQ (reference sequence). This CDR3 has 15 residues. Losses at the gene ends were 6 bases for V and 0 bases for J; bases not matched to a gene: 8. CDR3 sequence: CASSPSNRGSYEQYF. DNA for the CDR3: TGTGCCAGCAGTCCCTCCAACAGGGGCTCCTACGAGCAGTACTTC.